The T cell receptor (beta chain) under discussion was sequenced for a study of metastatic and nonmetastatic thyroid tumors. TCRdb reprocessed the PCR reads via MiXCR. The data hold around 30,000 clones, with 10% to 12% observed a single time. This clone was counted at least ten times. Until they underwent thyroid surgery, no patient had received any treatment. V was shortened by 1 base and J by 0 bases, with 7 bases between the two germline ends. Germline V lookup: CDR1 LNHDA, CDR2 SQIVND (reference sequence). CDR3 length: 16 amino acids. V usage is TRBV19 and J usage is TRBJ2-6; D gene ambiguous. The sample consisted of blood. This TCR was recovered from a female donor with papillary thyroid cancer or a benign thyroid nodule (not recorded which). Some clones in this sample may be carry-over from other donors' samples. CDR3 sequence: CASSIVSRSGANVLTF. The CDR3, as DNA: TGTGCCAGTAGTATAGTATCCCGCTCTGGGGCCAACGTCCTGACTTTC. Supplemented by reference TRBV19 and TRBJ2-6, the full variable domain reads DGGITQSPKYLFRKEGQNVTLSCEQNLNHDAMYWYRQDPGQGLRLIYYSQIVNDFQKGDIAEGYSVSREKKESFPLTVTSAQKNPTAFYLCASSIVSRSGANVLTFGAGSRLTVL.